Listed below are T cell receptor beta chains from one sample, sequenced in a study of neurological immune-mediated disorders. TCRdb used MiXCR to reprocess the 5' RACE reads, holding one entry per CDR3 protein. The sample records roughly 43,000 distinct CDR3 sequences, around 1.9% being singletons. The sequenced sample was PBMCs. Receptor source: a woman between 40 and 50 years old with multiple sclerosis. Each CDR3 is given without its conserved first and last residue.

cdr3_aa: ASSIWGYDTDTQY
cdr3_length: 13
v_call: TRBV18

cdr3_aa: ASSLGGTKGLYEQY
cdr3_length: 14
v_call: TRBV5-1

cdr3_aa: ASSFGEQDTQY
cdr3_length: 11
v_call: TRBV12-3/TRBV12-4

cdr3_aa: ASRGTAHNYGYT
cdr3_length: 12
v_call: TRBV6-6

cdr3_aa: SARDMRANYGYT
cdr3_length: 12
v_call: TRBV20-1

cdr3_aa: ASSADSAGSQPQH
cdr3_length: 13
v_call: TRBV7-2

cdr3_aa: ASSRRGYSYNEQF
cdr3_length: 13
v_call: TRBV6-2/TRBV6-3

cdr3_aa: ASSSGRGDRAPYEQY
cdr3_length: 15
v_call: TRBV25-1

cdr3_aa: ASSLRLIETLETQY
cdr3_length: 14
v_call: TRBV12-3/TRBV12-4

cdr3_aa: ASAWGSTDTQY
cdr3_length: 11
v_call: TRBV2

cdr3_aa: SARDSGGLPDTQY
cdr3_length: 13
v_call: TRBV20-1

cdr3_aa: ASSLGQRNQPQH
cdr3_length: 12
v_call: TRBV5-1

cdr3_aa: SVPDAAWISYGYT
cdr3_length: 13
v_call: TRBV29-1

cdr3_aa: ASSLEVRGEQY
cdr3_length: 11
v_call: TRBV5-1